These 3 T cell receptor beta chains were all obtained from the same sample, sequenced in a study of blood T cell repertoires in COVID-19. The protocol was immunoSEQ multiplex PCR, while the TCRdb copy is restricted to in-frame clones and leaves out a portion. Of 270,000 or so clones in the sample, 65% to 85% were seen once. Sequencing input: PBMCs or T cells enriched from blood (not recorded which). The origin of the receptors is a man aged 50-59 years who had recovered from COVID-19.

The chain recombines TRBV6-6 with TRBJ2-7; TRBD1 matches 9 bases. Germline lookup yields CDR1 MNHNY and CDR2 SVGAGI (reference sequence). The ends lost 1 base at V and 5 bases at J; junction bases unmatched: 6. This CDR3 contains 15 residues. The chain's CDR3 is CASSYLNRGLDEQYF. CDR3 in DNA: TGTGCCAGCAGTTACTTGAACAGGGGGCTAGACGAGCAGTACTTC.

The chain carries TRBV11-3 and TRBJ2-1; 8 nucleotides agree with TRBD2. The V segment lost 5 bases and the J segment 10 bases; nucleotides outside the gene matches: 19. Germline CDR1 is SGHNT and CDR2 is YENEEA. The CDR3 sequence is 17 residues long. The CDR3 DNA reads as TGTGCCAGCAGCCGGCAGTTCCCGACTAGCGTGCCGGGGGAGCAGTTCTTC. As protein: CASSRQFPTSVPGEQFF.

CDR3 sequence: CASSLEAAGGYNEQFF. In DNA form, the CDR3 reads TGTGCCAGCAGCTTAGAAGCTGCGGGAGGCTACAATGAGCAGTTCTTC. V gene TRBV7-6 combines with J gene TRBJ2-1; 8 nucleotides align to TRBD2. J was trimmed by 3 bases and V by 1 base; bases with no gene match: 5. The CDR3 has 16 residues. Looked up from germline, CDR1 is SGHVS and CDR2 is FNYEAQ.